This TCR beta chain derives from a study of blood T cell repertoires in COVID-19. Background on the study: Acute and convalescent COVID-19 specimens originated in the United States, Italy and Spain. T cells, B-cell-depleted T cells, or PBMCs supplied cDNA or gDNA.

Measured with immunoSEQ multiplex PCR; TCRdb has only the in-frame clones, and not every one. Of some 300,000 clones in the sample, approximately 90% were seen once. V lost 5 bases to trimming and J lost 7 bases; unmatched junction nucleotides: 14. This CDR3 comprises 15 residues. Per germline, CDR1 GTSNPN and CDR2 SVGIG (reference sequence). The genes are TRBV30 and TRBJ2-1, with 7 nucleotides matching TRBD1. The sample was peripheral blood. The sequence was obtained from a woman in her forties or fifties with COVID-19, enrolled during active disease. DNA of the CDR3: TGTGCCTGGGTGTCGGGACAGTCGCGCTGGAATGAGCAGTTCTTC. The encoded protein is CAWVSGQSRWNEQFF.